The rows below give T cell receptor beta chains drawn from one sample of a study of Graves' ophthalmopathy and Graves' hyperthyroidism. TCRdb reprocessed the multiplex PCR reads with MiXCR, giving one entry per CDR3 protein. The top ten hold 7.1% of the sample, which has hundreds of thousands of distinct CDR3 sequences, approximately 22% seen once. Sequences were obtained from peripheral blood. These receptor sequences come from a woman in her late teens or twenties with stable Graves' hyperthyroidism. Some clones in this sample may be carry-over from other donors' samples. Each CDR3 is given with its conserved first and last residue. The order of the fields is V gene, J gene, clone size, D gene, CDR3 DNA, CDR3 protein. A D gene is named only where the DNA matches it firmly. Clone size appears in some rows only: once, few, many, or a class for an expanded clone.

TRBV5-1	TRBJ1-5	-	-	TGCGCCAGCAGCGTAGCAGGAATCAATCAGCCCCAGCATTTT	CASSVAGINQPQHF
TRBV20-1	TRBJ2-7	many	TRBD2	TGCAGTGCCTGGACTAGCGGGGACGAGCAGTACTTC	CSAWTSGDEQYF
TRBV13	TRBJ1-2	many	TRBD1	TGTGCCAGCAGCTCGCGGTTACCGGGACAGTATGGCTACACCTTC	CASSSRLPGQYGYTF
TRBV24-1	TRBJ2-1	few	TRBD1	TGTGCCACCGCGGGACCGGGACAGGGCTCCTACAATGAGCAGTTCTTC	CATAGPGQGSYNEQFF
TRBV4-1	TRBJ2-5	-	TRBD2	TGCGCCAGCAGCCAAGAACGCGGGGCGGGAGGAGGAGAGACCCAGTACTTC	CASSQERGAGGGETQYF
TRBV18	TRBJ1-2	many	-	TGTGCCAGCAGTCCCCAGGGATACTATGGCTACACCTTC	CASSPQGYYGYTF
TRBV2	TRBJ1-2	many	-	TGTGCCAGCAGTGAATCGCTGGGGTATGGCTACACCTTC	CASSESLGYGYTF
TRBV12-3/TRBV12-4	TRBJ2-7	many	-	TGTGCCAGCAGTTTTGTTAAGGCCCACGAGCAGTACTTC	CASSFVKAHEQYF
TRBV4-1	TRBJ2-7	-	-	TGCGCCAGCAGCGGAACAGGGAATCTCTACGAGCAGTACTTC	CASSGTGNLYEQYF
TRBV12-5	TRBJ1-5	many	-	TGTGCTAGTGGTTTGAATCAGCCCCAGCATTTT	CASGLNQPQHF